Each of the 3 T cell receptor beta chains below was sequenced from the same sample in a study of T cell responses to AZD1222 COVID-19 vaccine. This table comes from immunoSEQ multiplex PCR, and its TCRdb copy is limited to in-frame clones, with some not included. The data hold around 200,000 clones, with approximately 95% observed a single time. Sequenced here: peripheral blood, sampled on day 0 of AZD1222 vaccination. The receptors originated from an adult in good health.

CDR3 loop: CASTPLGIHSNQPQHF. The CDR3 bases are TGTGCCAGCACCCCCTTGGGTATACATAGCAATCAGCCCCAGCATTTT. This chain joins TRBV27 and TRBJ1-5; the D is unclear. Germline V gives CDR1 MNHEY, CDR2 SMNVEV (reference sequence). V was shortened by 7 bases and J by 0 bases, with 16 bases between the two germline ends. The CDR3 runs to 16 residues.

The J gene is TRBJ2-5, the V gene TRBV9; the D gene is possibly TRBD2 (6 bases). Germline lookup yields CDR1 SGDLS and CDR2 YYNGEE. The CDR3 is 16 amino acids. Trimming cost V 0 bases and J 0 bases, with 12 bases left between them. In DNA form, the CDR3 reads TGTGCCAGCAGCGTAGGGGGTCGGGGGTACCAAGAGACCCAGTACTTC. Amino acids: CASSVGGRGYQETQYF.

CDR3 loop: CASSSHGVAGGLGMRELFF. The CDR3 region has the DNA TGTGCCAGCAGCTCCCACGGAGTAGCGGGGGGGCTGGGGATGAGGGAGCTGTTTTTT. The V call is TRBV7-2, the J call TRBJ2-2; TRBD2 matches 11 bases. V gave up 4 bases and J gave up 9 bases; unmatched junction bases: 19. Per the germline V gene, CDR1 is SGHTA and CDR2 is FQGNSA. This CDR3 has 19 residues.